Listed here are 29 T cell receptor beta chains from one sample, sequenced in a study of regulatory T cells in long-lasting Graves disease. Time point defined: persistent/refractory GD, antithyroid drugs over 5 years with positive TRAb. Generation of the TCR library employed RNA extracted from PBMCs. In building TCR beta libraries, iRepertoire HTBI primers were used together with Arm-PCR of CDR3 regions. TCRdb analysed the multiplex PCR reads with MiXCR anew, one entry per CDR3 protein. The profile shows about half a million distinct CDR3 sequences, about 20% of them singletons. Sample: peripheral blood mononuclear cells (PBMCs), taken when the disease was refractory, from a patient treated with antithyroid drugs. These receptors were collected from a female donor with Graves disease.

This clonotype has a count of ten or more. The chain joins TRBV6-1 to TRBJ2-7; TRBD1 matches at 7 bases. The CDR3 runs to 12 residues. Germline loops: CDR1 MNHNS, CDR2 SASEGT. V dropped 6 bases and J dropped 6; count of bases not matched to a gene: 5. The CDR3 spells CASSSDRAEQYF. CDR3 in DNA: TGTGCCAGCAGCTCAGACAGGGCCGAGCAGTACTTC.

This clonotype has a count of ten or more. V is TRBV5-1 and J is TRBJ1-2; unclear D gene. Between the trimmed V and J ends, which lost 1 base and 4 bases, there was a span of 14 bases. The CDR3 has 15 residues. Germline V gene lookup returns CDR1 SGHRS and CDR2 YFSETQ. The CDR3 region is CASSLRTEGIYGYTF. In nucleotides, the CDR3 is TGCGCCAGCAGCTTGAGGACGGAAGGTATCTATGGCTACACCTTC.

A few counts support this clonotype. CDR3 residues: CAISVGAPGQPQHF. CDR3 bases: TGTGCCATCAGTGTTGGGGCCCCAGGACAGCCCCAGCATTTT. The chain uses TRBV10-3 and TRBJ1-5, with a weak D call TRBD1 (5 bases). Trimming took 4 bases from V and 7 from J, leaving 14 bases between them. Per germline, CDR1 ENHRY and CDR2 SYGVKD. The CDR3 contains 14 residues.

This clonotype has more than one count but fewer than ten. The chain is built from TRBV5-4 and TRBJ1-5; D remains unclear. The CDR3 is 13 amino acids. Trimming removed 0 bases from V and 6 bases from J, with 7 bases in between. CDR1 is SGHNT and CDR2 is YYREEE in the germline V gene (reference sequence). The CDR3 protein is CASSLGRSQPQHF. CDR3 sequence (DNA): TGTGCCAGCAGCTTGGGCAGGAGTCAGCCCCAGCATTTT. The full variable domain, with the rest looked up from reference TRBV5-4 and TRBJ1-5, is ETGVTQSPTHLIKTRGQQVTLRCSSQSGHNTVSWYQQALGQGPQFIFQYYREEENGRGNFPPRFSGLQFPNYSSELNVNALELDDSALYLCASSLGRSQPQHFGDGTRLSIL.

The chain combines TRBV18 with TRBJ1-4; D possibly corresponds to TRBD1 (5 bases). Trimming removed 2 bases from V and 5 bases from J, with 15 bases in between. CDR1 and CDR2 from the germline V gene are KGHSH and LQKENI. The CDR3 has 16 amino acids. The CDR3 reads CASSPVGPGVNEKLFF. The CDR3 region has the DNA TGTGCCAGCTCACCAGTAGGTCCGGGGGTAAATGAAAAACTGTTTTTT.

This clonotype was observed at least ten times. The CDR3 DNA reads as TGTGCCAGCAGCTTCGGGACCCTCGCGGAGACCCAGTACTTC. Translated: CASSFGTLAETQYF. This chain uses TRBV11-3 with TRBJ2-5, with D perhaps matching TRBD1 or TRBD2 (5 bases each). The germline V gene encodes CDR1 SGHNT and CDR2 YENEEA. V was trimmed by 3 bases and J by 5 bases, leaving 13 bases between them. The CDR3 is 14 residues long.

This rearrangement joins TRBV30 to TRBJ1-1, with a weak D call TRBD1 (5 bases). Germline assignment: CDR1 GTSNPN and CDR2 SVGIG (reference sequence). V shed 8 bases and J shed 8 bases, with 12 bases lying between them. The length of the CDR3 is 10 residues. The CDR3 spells CAGQGTEAFF. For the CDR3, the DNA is TGTGCCGGCCAAGGGACCGAAGCTTTCTTT.

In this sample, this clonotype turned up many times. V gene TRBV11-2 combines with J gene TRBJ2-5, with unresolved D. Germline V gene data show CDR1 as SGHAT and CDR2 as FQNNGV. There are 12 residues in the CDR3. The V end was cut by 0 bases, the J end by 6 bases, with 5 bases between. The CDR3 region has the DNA TGTGCCAGCAGCTTAGATCTCCAGACCCAGTACTTC. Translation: CASSLDLQTQYF.

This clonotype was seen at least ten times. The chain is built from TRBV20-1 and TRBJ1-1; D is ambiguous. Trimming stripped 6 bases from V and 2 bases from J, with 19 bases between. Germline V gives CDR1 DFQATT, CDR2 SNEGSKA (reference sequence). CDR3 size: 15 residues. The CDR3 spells CSATNVHKVNTEAFF. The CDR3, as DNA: TGCAGTGCAACCAATGTACATAAAGTAAACACTGAAGCTTTCTTT.

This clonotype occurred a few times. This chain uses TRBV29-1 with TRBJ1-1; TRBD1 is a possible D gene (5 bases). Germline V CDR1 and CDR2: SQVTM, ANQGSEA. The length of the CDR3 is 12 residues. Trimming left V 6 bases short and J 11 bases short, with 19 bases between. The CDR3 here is CSVPSGGFGAFF. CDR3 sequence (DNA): TGCAGCGTCCCGAGTGGGGGGTTCGGGGCTTTCTTT.

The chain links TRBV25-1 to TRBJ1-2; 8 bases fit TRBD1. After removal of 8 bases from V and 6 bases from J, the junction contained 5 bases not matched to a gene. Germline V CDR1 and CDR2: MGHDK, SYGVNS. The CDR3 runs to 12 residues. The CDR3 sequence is CASGTGGDGYTF. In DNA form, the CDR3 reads TGTGCCAGCGGAACAGGGGGGGATGGCTACACCTTC.

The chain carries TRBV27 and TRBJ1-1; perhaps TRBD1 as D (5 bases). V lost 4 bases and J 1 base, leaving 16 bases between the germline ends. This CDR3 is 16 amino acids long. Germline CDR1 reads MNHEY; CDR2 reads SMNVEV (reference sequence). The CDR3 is CASSSTSRGQNTEAFF. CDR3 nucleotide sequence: TGTGCCAGCAGTTCAACATCGAGGGGCCAGAACACTGAAGCTTTCTTT.

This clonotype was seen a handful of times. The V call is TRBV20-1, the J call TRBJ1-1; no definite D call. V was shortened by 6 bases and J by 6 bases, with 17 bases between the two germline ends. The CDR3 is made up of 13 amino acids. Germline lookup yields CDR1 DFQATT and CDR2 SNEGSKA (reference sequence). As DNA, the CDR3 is TGCAGTGCCACGTCACCGGAGCGGGCTGAAGCTTTCTTT. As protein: CSATSPERAEAFF.

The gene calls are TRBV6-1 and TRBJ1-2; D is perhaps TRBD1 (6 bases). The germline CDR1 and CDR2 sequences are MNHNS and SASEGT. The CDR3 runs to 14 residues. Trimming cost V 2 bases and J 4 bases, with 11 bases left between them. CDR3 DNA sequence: TGTGCCAGCAGTGAAAGGGGGGGCGGCTATGGCTACACCTTC. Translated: CASSERGGGYGYTF.

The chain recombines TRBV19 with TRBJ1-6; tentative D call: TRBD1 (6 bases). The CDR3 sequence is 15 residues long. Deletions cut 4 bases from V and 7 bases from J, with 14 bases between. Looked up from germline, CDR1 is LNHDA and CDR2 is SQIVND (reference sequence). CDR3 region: CASSKPGAGNSPLHF. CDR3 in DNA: TGTGCCAGTAGTAAGCCAGGGGCTGGAAATTCACCCCTCCACTTT. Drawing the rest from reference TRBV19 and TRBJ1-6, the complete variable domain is DGGITQSPKYLFRKEGQNVTLSCEQNLNHDAMYWYRQDPGQGLRLIYYSQIVNDFQKGDIAEGYSVSREKKESFPLTVTSAQKNPTAFYLCASSKPGAGNSPLHFGNGTRLTVT.

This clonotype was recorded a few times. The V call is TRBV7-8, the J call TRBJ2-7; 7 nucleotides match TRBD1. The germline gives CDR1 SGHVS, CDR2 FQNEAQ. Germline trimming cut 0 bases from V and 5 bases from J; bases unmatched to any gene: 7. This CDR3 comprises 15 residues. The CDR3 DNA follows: TGTGCCAGCAGCTTAGCCGAGACAGGGTTCGACGAGCAGTACTTC. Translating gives CASSLAETGFDEQYF.

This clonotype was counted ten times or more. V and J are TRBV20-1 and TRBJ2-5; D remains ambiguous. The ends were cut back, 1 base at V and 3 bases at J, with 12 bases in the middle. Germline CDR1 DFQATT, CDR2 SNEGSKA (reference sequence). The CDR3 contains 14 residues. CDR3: CSARVWAAEETQYF. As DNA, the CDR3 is TGCAGTGCTAGAGTGTGGGCCGCCGAAGAGACCCAGTACTTC.

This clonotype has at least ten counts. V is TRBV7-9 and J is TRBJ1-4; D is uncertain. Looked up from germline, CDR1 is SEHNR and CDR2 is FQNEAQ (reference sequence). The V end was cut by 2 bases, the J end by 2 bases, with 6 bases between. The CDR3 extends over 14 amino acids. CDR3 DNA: TGTGCCAGCAGCTTAATGGACACTAATGAAAAACTGTTTTTT. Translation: CASSLMDTNEKLFF.

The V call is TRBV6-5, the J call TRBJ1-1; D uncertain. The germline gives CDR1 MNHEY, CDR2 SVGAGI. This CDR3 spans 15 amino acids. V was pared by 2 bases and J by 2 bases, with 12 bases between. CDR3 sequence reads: CASSYVWAGNTEAFF. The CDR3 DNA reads TGTGCCAGCAGTTACGTATGGGCGGGAAACACTGAAGCTTTCTTT.

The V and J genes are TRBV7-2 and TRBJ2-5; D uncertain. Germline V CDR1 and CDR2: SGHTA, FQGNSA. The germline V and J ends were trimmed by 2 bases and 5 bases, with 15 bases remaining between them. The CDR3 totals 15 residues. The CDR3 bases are TGTGCCAGCAGCTTAAGGAATACGGGCTCGGAGACCCAGTACTTC. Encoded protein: CASSLRNTGSETQYF.

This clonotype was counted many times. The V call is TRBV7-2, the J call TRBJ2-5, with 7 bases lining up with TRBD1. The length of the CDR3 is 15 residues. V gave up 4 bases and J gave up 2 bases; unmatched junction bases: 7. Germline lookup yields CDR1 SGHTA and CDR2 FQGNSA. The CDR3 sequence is CASSSNRGSQETQYF. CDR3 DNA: TGTGCCAGCAGCTCCAACAGGGGAAGTCAAGAGACCCAGTACTTC.

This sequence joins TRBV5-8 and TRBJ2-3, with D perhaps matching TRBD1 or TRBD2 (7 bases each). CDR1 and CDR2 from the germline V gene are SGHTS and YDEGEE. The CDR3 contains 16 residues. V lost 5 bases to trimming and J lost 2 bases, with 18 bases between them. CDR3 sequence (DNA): TGTGCCAGCAGTGTGGGAGGGGGCTGGTACACAGATACGCAGTATTTT. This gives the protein CASSVGGGWYTDTQYF.

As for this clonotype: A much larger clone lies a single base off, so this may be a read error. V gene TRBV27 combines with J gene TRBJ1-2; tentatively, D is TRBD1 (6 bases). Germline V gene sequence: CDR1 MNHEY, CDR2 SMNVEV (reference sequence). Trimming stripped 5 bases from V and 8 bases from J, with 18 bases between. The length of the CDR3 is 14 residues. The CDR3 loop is CASSTVQAQGGYTF. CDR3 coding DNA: TGTGCCAGCAGTACGGTTCAGGCCCAGGGGGGCTACACCTTC.

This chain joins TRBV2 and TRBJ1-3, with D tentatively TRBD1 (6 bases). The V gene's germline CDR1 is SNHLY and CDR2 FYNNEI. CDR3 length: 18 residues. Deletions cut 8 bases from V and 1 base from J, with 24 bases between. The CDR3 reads CASWGRYGAPISGNTIYF. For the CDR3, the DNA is TGTGCCAGCTGGGGGCGATACGGGGCCCCGATTTCTGGAAACACCATATATTTT.

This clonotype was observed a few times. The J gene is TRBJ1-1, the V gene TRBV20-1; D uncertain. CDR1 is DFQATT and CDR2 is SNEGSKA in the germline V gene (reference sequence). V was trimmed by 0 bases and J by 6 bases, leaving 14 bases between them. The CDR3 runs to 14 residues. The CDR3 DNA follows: TGCAGTGCTAGAGACATAGGCCGCAGAGCTGAAGCTTTCTTT. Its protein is CSARDIGRRAEAFF.

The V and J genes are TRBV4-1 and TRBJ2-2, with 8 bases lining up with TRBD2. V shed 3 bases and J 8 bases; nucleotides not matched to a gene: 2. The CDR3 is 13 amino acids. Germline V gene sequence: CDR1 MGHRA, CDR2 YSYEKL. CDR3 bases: TGCGCCAGCAGCCAGTTAGCGGGAGGGGAGCTGTTTTTT. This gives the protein CASSQLAGGELFF.

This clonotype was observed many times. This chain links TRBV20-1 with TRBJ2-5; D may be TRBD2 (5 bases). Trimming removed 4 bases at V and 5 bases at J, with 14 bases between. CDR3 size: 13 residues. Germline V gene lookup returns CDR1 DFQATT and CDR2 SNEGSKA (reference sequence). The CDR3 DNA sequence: TGCAGTGCTATGACTACTGGGCGGGAGACCCAGTACTTC. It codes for CSAMTTGRETQYF.

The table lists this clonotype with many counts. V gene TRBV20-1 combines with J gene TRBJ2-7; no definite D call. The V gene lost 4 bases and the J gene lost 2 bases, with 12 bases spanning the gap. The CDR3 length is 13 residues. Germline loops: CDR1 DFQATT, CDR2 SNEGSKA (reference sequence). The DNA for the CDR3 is TGCAGTGCTATTCCCTTAGGGCCCTACGAGCAGTACTTC. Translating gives CSAIPLGPYEQYF.

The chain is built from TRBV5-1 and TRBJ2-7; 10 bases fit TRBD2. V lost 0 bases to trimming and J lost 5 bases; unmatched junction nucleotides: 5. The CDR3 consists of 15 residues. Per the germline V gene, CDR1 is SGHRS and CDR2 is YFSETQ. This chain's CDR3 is CASSLASGRGNEQYF. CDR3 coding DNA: TGCGCCAGCAGCTTGGCTAGCGGGAGAGGGAACGAGCAGTACTTC.